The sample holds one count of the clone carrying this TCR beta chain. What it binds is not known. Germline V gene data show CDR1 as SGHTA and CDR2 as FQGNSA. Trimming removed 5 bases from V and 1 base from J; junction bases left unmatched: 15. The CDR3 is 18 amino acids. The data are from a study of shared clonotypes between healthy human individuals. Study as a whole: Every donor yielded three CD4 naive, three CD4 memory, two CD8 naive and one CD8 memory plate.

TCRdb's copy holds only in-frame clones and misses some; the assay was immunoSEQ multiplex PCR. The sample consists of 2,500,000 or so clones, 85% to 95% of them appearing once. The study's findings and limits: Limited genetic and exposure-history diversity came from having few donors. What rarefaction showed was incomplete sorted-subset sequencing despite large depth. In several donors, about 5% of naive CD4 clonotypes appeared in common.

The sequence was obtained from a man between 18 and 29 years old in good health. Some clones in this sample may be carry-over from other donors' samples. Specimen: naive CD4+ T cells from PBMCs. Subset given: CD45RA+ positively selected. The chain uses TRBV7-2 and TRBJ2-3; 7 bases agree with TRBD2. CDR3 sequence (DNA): TGTGCCAGCAGCCCCGGTCAAGGGGCGGGGGTCGGCACAGATACGCAGTATTTT. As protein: CASSPGQGAGVGTDTQYF.